This is a list of T cell receptor beta chains from one sample in a study of blood T cell repertoires in COVID-19. Measured with immunoSEQ multiplex PCR; TCRdb has only the in-frame clones, and not every one. Of 75,000 to 100,000 clones listed, around 87% are singletons. The sequenced sample consisted of peripheral blood. The receptors were gathered from a human donor in a cohort sampled during active COVID-19. CDR3s include the opening cysteine and the closing phenylalanine or tryptophan. A D gene is named only where the DNA matches it firmly. Some rows mark clone size as missing; the rest say once, few, many or name a class of expanded clone.

>-|TRBD1|TRBV5-6|TRBJ2-7
TGTGCCAGCAGCCAAAGACAGGGTGGGTACTACGAGCAGTACTTC
CASSQRQGGYYEQYF
>-|-|TRBV11-2|TRBJ1-1
TGTGCCAGCAGCAGGGACCGATCGGGGGATTTCTTT
CASSRDRSGDFF
>few|-|TRBV6-2/TRBV6-3|TRBJ1-2
TGTGCCAGCAGTTTCACCGAACTGGGAGGCTATGGCTACACCTTC
CASSFTELGGYGYTF
>-|TRBD2|TRBV7-9|TRBJ2-1
TGTGCCAGCAGCTTAGTAAGTCTAGCGGGGCATGAGCAGTTCTTC
CASSLVSLAGHEQFF
>once|TRBD2|TRBV7-2|TRBJ2-3
TGTGCCAGCAGCTCAAGCGGGGTTTACACAGATACGCAGTATTTT
CASSSSGVYTDTQYF
>-|TRBD1|TRBV5-1|TRBJ2-2
TGCGCCAGCAGCTTGGTGCGGGACAGGGATCGTACCGGGGAGCTGTTTTTT
CASSLVRDRDRTGELFF
>-|TRBD2|TRBV7-2|TRBJ2-5
TGTGCCAGCAGCTACTCTAGCGGGCAAGAGACCCAGTACTTC
CASSYSSGQETQYF
>-|TRBD1|TRBV19|TRBJ1-1
TGTGCCAGTAGTGTCAGGGGGCGAAAGGTTGTTGCTTTCTTT
CASSVRGRKVVAFF
>-|TRBD2|TRBV11-2|TRBJ2-4
TGTGCCAGCAGCTTCGGGGGGGTAGCGGAAAACATTCAGTACTTC
CASSFGGVAENIQYF
>-|-|TRBV2|TRBJ1-5
TGTGCCAGCAGGGAACAGGGTAATAGCAATCAGCCCCAGCATTTT
CASREQGNSNQPQHF
>once|-|TRBV19|TRBJ1-2
TGTGCCAGTACCGACTTGACAGCAAACTATGGCTACACCTTC
CASTDLTANYGYTF
>-|-|TRBV30|TRBJ2-7
TGTGCCTGGAGTGCGTCCGGACTCAAAGAGCAGTACTTC
CAWSASGLKEQYF
>-|TRBD2|TRBV4-2|TRBJ2-3
TGTGCCAGCAGCCAAGAGGCTAGCGGGGGGGCAGATACGCAGTATTTT
CASSQEASGGADTQYF
>-|-|TRBV9|TRBJ2-5
TGTGCCAGCAGCGTGACAGGTTCCCAAGAGACCCAGTACTTC
CASSVTGSQETQYF
>-|-|TRBV9|TRBJ2-7
TGTGCCAGCAGCCCGACTGCTGCGTACGAGCAGTACTTC
CASSPTAAYEQYF
>-|-|TRBV5-6|TRBJ1-5
TGTGCCAGCAGCTTGGCGGTCGGAGGGAATCAGCCCCAGCATTTT
CASSLAVGGNQPQHF
>-|TRBD2|TRBV27|TRBJ2-1
TGTGCCAGCAGCAAAAGCGGGATTCCCATTGAGCAGTTCTTC
CASSKSGIPIEQFF
>-|-|TRBV12-3/TRBV12-4|TRBJ2-3
TGTGCCAGCAGTTTAATCGAGGGCGGGGAGTATTTT
CASSLIEGGEYF
>-|-|TRBV3-1/TRBV3-2|TRBJ1-2
TGTGCCAGCAGCCAAGAAACAGGGCCTGCGAGCTACACCTTC
CASSQETGPASYTF
>-|TRBD1|TRBV5-5|TRBJ2-1
TGTGCCAGCAGCTATACAGGGGAGGAGCAGTTCTTC
CASSYTGEEQFF
>-|TRBD2|TRBV6-2/TRBV6-3|TRBJ2-5
TGTGCCAGCAGTCCCGGACTAGCGGGAGTCGGTGAGACCCAGTACTTC
CASSPGLAGVGETQYF
>-|-|TRBV30|TRBJ1-5
TGTGCCTGGAGTCGTCAGGCCATACGAAATCAGCCCCAGCATTTT
CAWSRQAIRNQPQHF
>few|TRBD2|TRBV9|TRBJ2-3
TGTGCCAGCACCCCCTACGTAGCGGGATCTGATACGCAGTATTTT
CASTPYVAGSDTQYF
>once|TRBD1|TRBV12-3/TRBV12-4|TRBJ2-1
TGTGCCAGCCGACAGGGGAGGCACAATGAGCAGTTCTTC
CASRQGRHNEQFF
>-|-|TRBV15|TRBJ1-3
TGTGCCACCAGCAGAGATTTCAGGGGCAACACCATATATTTT
CATSRDFRGNTIYF
>-|TRBD1|TRBV27|TRBJ1-5
TGTGCCAGCAGTTTAGAGGGGGCCCCAAATCAGCCCCAGCATTTT
CASSLEGAPNQPQHF
>-|-|TRBV19|TRBJ1-2
TGTGCCAGTAGTATAACCCCCCCGGGGGGGAGTGGCTACACCTTC
CASSITPPGGSGYTF
>-|-|TRBV30|TRBJ2-1
TGTGCCTGGACCCTACGAGGGAGTTACAATGAGCAGTTCTTC
CAWTLRGSYNEQFF
>-|-|TRBV12-3/TRBV12-4|TRBJ2-7
TGTGCCAGCAGTCTCGACAGCCACGAGCAGTACTTC
CASSLDSHEQYF
>once|-|TRBV19|TRBJ2-1
TGTGCCAGTAGCGCGCGTCGAGCCTACAATGAGCAGTTCTTC
CASSARRAYNEQFF
>-|-|TRBV9|TRBJ1-5
TGTGCCAGCAGCGTAACGGGGTATCCCAATCAGCCCCAGCATTTT
CASSVTGYPNQPQHF
>-|-|TRBV30|TRBJ1-1
TGTGCCTGGAGTGTACAATGGAACACTGAAGCTTTCTTT
CAWSVQWNTEAFF
>-|TRBD1|TRBV7-9|TRBJ2-6
TGTGCCAGCAGCTCTGACAGGGCTGGGGCCAACGTCCTGACTTTC
CASSSDRAGANVLTF
>-|-|TRBV10-1|TRBJ2-3
TGCGCCAGCAGTGATACGTGGTCCGGGGATACGCAGTATTTT
CASSDTWSGDTQYF
>-|-|TRBV2|TRBJ1-1
TGTGCCAGCAGTGGTTCCGGGTTCACTGAAGCTTTCTTT
CASSGSGFTEAFF
>once|TRBD1|TRBV9|TRBJ2-5
TGTGCCAGCAGCGTGGACCAGGGGGACCAAGAGACCCAGTACTTC
CASSVDQGDQETQYF
>-|-|TRBV6-4|TRBJ1-2
TGTGCCAGCAGTGAGTGGGGAGGGCACGGCTACACCTTC
CASSEWGGHGYTF
>-|TRBD1|TRBV7-9|TRBJ2-2
TGTGCCAGCAGCCCCAGAGGCACAGGGGGATTAGCCGGGGAGCTGTTTTTT
CASSPRGTGGLAGELFF